Below are 10 T cell receptor beta chains sequenced from a single sample in a study of cytotoxic CD8 clonotypes in ibrutinib-treated CLL (dated by TCRdb to 2020 to 2022). The time point label for this specimen denotes: approximately 25 months on ibrutinib. Library method: the immunoSEQ multiplex PCR assay. Not all clones reach the TCRdb copy of this immuneACCESS table, which keeps in-frame sequences only. Checked studies attribute under half of the gap to unresolved V genes and leave the rest unexplained. This sample lists 100,000 to 150,000 clones; 75% to 90% were detected once. Of the sample, roughly 2% is held by the ten largest clones. The sequencing used PBMCs, collected after 24 months of ibrutinib treatment. These receptors came from a human donor with chronic lymphocytic leukemia.

V and J are TRBV4-3 and TRBJ2-3; 8 bases map to TRBD2. This CDR3 spans 15 amino acids. The germline CDR1 and CDR2 sequences are LGHNA and YSLEER. Unmatched junction bases numbered 3, after V lost 2 bases and J lost 2 bases. For the CDR3, the DNA is TGCGCCAGCAGCCAAATAGCGGGAATCACAGATACGCAGTATTTT. Its translation: CASSQIAGITDTQYF.

V and J are TRBV30 and TRBJ1-6; tentative D call: TRBD1 (6 bases). Per germline, CDR1 GTSNPN and CDR2 SVGIG (reference sequence). The CDR3 spans 14 residues. V dropped 1 base and J dropped 9 bases, with 13 bases sitting between them. CDR3 protein: CAWSDGGGRSPLHF. The CDR3 bases are TGTGCCTGGAGTGACGGGGGGGGGCGTTCACCCCTCCACTTT.

The J gene is TRBJ1-2, the V gene TRBV19, with D possibly matching TRBD1 (5 bases). Germline V CDR1 and CDR2: LNHDA, SQIVND (reference sequence). Trimming removed 6 bases at V and 2 bases at J, with 7 bases between. The CDR3 contains 12 residues. This CDR3 is CASRGDNYGYTF. The CDR3, as DNA: TGTGCCAGTAGGGGGGACAACTATGGCTACACCTTC. Using reference TRBV19 and TRBJ1-2 for the parts outside the CDR3, the full variable domain is DGGITQSPKYLFRKEGQNVTLSCEQNLNHDAMYWYRQDPGQGLRLIYYSQIVNDFQKGDIAEGYSVSREKKESFPLTVTSAQKNPTAFYLCASRGDNYGYTFGSGTRLTVV.

Only one count was recorded for this clone. The chain's CDR3 is CATSNPGLAGEQFF. CDR3 sequence (DNA): TGTGCCACCAGCAACCCGGGACTAGCCGGTGAGCAGTTCTTC. The chain is built from TRBV15 and TRBJ2-1; the match to TRBD2 covers 9 bases. The CDR3 runs 14 residues. Germline values: CDR1 LNHNV, CDR2 YYDKDF (reference sequence). The junction had 7 bases not matched to a gene; V was cut back by 4 bases and J by 9 bases.

In this sample, this clone turned up a few times. The chain uses TRBV28 and TRBJ1-5; unclear D gene. This CDR3 is 16 amino acids long. The V gene's germline CDR1 is MDHEN and CDR2 SYDVKM. Trimming took off 7 bases at V and 2 bases at J, with 18 bases between the two ends. As DNA, the CDR3 is TGTGCCAGCACCTCACCCGGGTGGGATGGCAATCAGCCCCAGCATTTT. As protein: CASTSPGWDGNQPQHF.

The chain is built from TRBV6-6 and TRBJ2-1; D may be TRBD1 or TRBD2 (5 bases each). Per germline, CDR1 MNHNY and CDR2 SVGAGI (reference sequence). CDR3 size: 16 residues. V lost 5 bases and J lost 4, with 18 bases in between. The CDR3 spells CASSPRAGTAYNEQFF. For the CDR3, the DNA is TGTGCCAGCAGTCCTAGGGCCGGGACGGCTTACAATGAGCAGTTCTTC.

Here the CDR3 reads CASSVLSGSSYEQYF. As DNA, the CDR3 is TGTGCCAGCAGTGTTCTTAGCGGTTCCTCCTACGAGCAGTACTTC. The chain uses TRBV27 and TRBJ2-7, with a tentative D call TRBD2 (6 bases). The V end lost 5 bases, the J end lost 0 bases, and 14 bases lay between the germline ends. The germline gives CDR1 MNHEY, CDR2 SMNVEV (reference sequence). This CDR3 contains 15 residues.

With regard to this clone: At one end the junction does not follow the germline gene, possibly because of a read error. The rearrangement joins TRBV7-7 to TRBJ1-3; D not certain. This CDR3 spans 15 amino acids. From germline, CDR1 is SSHAT and CDR2 FNYEAQ (reference sequence). CDR3 residues: CASSLGRNSGNTIYF. CDR3 sequence (DNA): TGTGCTAGCAGCTTGGGCAGAAACTCTGGAAACACCATATATTTT. Complete variable domain (other parts from reference TRBV7-7 and TRBJ1-3): GAGVSQSPRYKVTKRGQDVTLRCDPISSHATLYWYQQALGQGPEFLTYFNYEAQPDKSGLPSDRFSAERPEGSISTLTIQRTEQRDSAMYRCASSLGRNSGNTIYFGEGSWLTVV.

The chain links TRBV7-9 to TRBJ2-7, with 9 bases aligning to TRBD1. The CDR3 is 16 residues long. Per germline, CDR1 SEHNR and CDR2 FQNEAQ (reference sequence). V trimming: 5 bases; J trimming: 5 bases; junction bases outside the gene matches: 13. This CDR3 reads CASSKQTGTGNDEQYF. The CDR3 DNA reads as TGTGCCAGCAGCAAACAAACCGGGACAGGGAATGACGAGCAGTACTTC.

The V gene is TRBV30, the J gene TRBJ1-1; 10 positions match TRBD1. Germline loops: CDR1 GTSNPN, CDR2 SVGIG (reference sequence). The CDR3 has 19 residues. After removal of 0 bases from V and 6 bases from J, the junction contained 19 bases not matched to a gene. The CDR3 here is CAWSVGFFDRGQRRPEAFF. Written as DNA, the CDR3 is TGTGCCTGGAGTGTAGGGTTTTTCGACAGGGGGCAACGTCGGCCTGAAGCTTTCTTT.